This T cell receptor (beta chain) was profiled in a study of blood T cell repertoires in COVID-19. About the study: The origin of the acute and convalescent COVID-19 samples was the United States, Italy and Spain. PBMCs, B-cell-depleted T cells, or T cells provided the cDNA or gDNA that made up the material.

Methods used by the authors: From reference gene primer amplification, estimates of nucleated cell counts were derived. This table comes from immunoSEQ multiplex PCR, and its TCRdb copy is limited to in-frame clones, with some not included. For V, J and clone size, that table is used; D and trimming come from the DNA. The table lists about 180,000 clones, about 90% of them singletons. The CDR3 runs to 14 residues. CDR1 and CDR2 from the germline V gene are SGDLS and YYNGEE. The V and J ends lost 3 bases and 7 bases respectively, with 11 bases between them. Participant-reported clinical history was the basis for cohort assignment.

Sequencing was carried out using PBMCs or T cells enriched from blood (not recorded which). The V and J genes are TRBV9 and TRBJ1-6, with no clear D. This clonotype was obtained from a human donor with acute COVID-19. The donor label of this sample is uncertain. CDR3 DNA sequence: TGTGCCAGCAGCGCCCGGACGGGGAATTCACCCCTCCACTTT. Encoded protein: CASSARTGNSPLHF.